Sequencing of this T cell receptor (beta chain) was carried out in a study of blood T cell repertoires in COVID-19. On the study more broadly: T cells, B-cell-depleted T cells, or PBMCs provided the cDNA or gDNA that served as material.

In assigning cohorts, the study relied on participant-reported clinical history. Donors in Cohort 3 who had recovered were those with two negative PCRs, healthcare professional clearance, or resolution of their symptoms. As handled by the study authors: It was from reference gene primer amplification that nucleated cell counts were estimated. Repertoires were generated with immunoSEQ multiplex PCR, while TCRdb's copy carries only in-frame clones and drops some. V and J calls and clone size are given by that table; D and trimming were obtained from the DNA. The table shows around 450,000 clones, with approximately 90% occurring only once. The J segment lost 0 bases and the V segment lost 1 base, leaving 10 bases of the junction unmatched. The CDR3 is made up of 18 amino acids. The germline V gene has CDR1 GTSNPN and CDR2 SVGIG (reference sequence).

The rearrangement joins TRBV30 to TRBJ1-3; 9 bases match TRBD1. The receptor was isolated from a woman younger than 30 who had recovered from COVID-19. Sequenced material: PBMCs or T cells enriched from blood (not recorded which). CDR3 nucleotides: TGTGCCTGGAGTGCCGGGACAGGGCCTCTGAGCTCTGGAAACACCATATATTTT. It translates to CAWSAGTGPLSSGNTIYF.